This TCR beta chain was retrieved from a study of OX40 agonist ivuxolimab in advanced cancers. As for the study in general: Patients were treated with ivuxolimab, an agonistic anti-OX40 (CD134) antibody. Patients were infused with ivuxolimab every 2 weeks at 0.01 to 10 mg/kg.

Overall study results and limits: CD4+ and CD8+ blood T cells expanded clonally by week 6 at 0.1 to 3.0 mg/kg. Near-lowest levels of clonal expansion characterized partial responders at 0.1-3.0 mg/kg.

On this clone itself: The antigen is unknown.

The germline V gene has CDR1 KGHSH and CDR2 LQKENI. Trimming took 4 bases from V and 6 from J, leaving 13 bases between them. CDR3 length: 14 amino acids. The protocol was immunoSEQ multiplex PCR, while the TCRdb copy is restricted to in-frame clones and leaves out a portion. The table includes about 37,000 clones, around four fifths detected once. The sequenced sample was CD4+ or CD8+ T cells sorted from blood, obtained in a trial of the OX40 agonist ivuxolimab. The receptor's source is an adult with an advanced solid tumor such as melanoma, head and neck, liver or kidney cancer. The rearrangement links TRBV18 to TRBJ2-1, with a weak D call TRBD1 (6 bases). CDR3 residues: CASSLSDRLNEQFF. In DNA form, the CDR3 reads TGTGCCAGCTCACTTAGCGACAGGCTCAATGAGCAGTTCTTC. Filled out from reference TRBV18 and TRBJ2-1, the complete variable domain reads NAGVMQNPRHLVRRRGQEARLRCSPMKGHSHVYWYRQLPEEGLKFMVYLQKENIIDESGMPKERFSAEFPKEGPSILRIQQVVRGDSAAYFCASSLSDRLNEQFFGPGTRLTVL.